These T cell receptor beta chains were read from a single sample in a study of cytomegalovirus exposure and HLA in healthy donors. This table comes from immunoSEQ multiplex PCR, and its TCRdb copy is limited to in-frame clones, with some not included. The sample has around 91,000 clones; 64% are singletons. Sample: PBMCs. Receptor source: a human donor in good health. Both conserved end residues are part of each CDR3. The order of the fields is CDR3 DNA, CDR3 protein, V gene, J gene, D gene, clone size. The D gene is left open where the match is weak. Size tells how often a clone was seen (once, few, many) or the class of an expanded clone, and some rows leave it out.

cdr3_nt: TGCGCCAGCAGCTTGGGAGCATTTTCCTCTGGAAACACCATATATTTT; cdr3_aa: CASSLGAFSSGNTIYF; v_call: TRBV5-1; j_call: TRBJ1-3; d_call: .; clone_size: few
cdr3_nt: TGCGCCAGCAGCCAAGACCCGGGACAAGCGGTCTCTGGGGCCAACGTCCTGACTTTC; cdr3_aa: CASSQDPGQAVSGANVLTF; v_call: TRBV4-3; j_call: TRBJ2-6; d_call: .; clone_size: .
cdr3_nt: TGTGCCAGTAGCCCGCCGGGGGGGCGAGACAATCAGCCCCAGCATTTT; cdr3_aa: CASSPPGGRDNQPQHF; v_call: TRBV19; j_call: TRBJ1-5; d_call: .; clone_size: .
cdr3_nt: TGTGCCAGCAGCTACCGGACTAGCGGGGGGAGGTATGAGCAGTTCTTC; cdr3_aa: CASSYRTSGGRYEQFF; v_call: TRBV7-6; j_call: TRBJ2-1; d_call: TRBD2; clone_size: .
cdr3_nt: TGTGCCAGCAGCTTGGAGGCTAGCGGGGGGAGGGAGACCCAGTACTTC; cdr3_aa: CASSLEASGGRETQYF; v_call: TRBV5-6; j_call: TRBJ2-5; d_call: TRBD2; clone_size: .
cdr3_nt: TGTGCCAGCAGCGCGTGGGACAGCGTGGGTCCAGGTGAGCAGTTCTTC; cdr3_aa: CASSAWDSVGPGEQFF; v_call: TRBV9; j_call: TRBJ2-1; d_call: TRBD1; clone_size: .
cdr3_nt: TGCGCCAGCAGCCCGCAAGGCGGGGGACCTTACAATGAGCAGTTCTTC; cdr3_aa: CASSPQGGGPYNEQFF; v_call: TRBV5-1; j_call: TRBJ2-1; d_call: TRBD2; clone_size: .
cdr3_nt: TGTGCCAGCAGTGTTGGTCTCAGCGGTTACGAGCAGTACTTC; cdr3_aa: CASSVGLSGYEQYF; v_call: TRBV2; j_call: TRBJ2-7; d_call: .; clone_size: .
cdr3_nt: TGTGCCAGCTCACCAGTCCAAGCGGGCGAGACCCAGTACTTC; cdr3_aa: CASSPVQAGETQYF; v_call: TRBV18; j_call: TRBJ2-5; d_call: .; clone_size: .
cdr3_nt: TGTGCCAGCTCGGGTCAGGGCAGCAATCAGCCCCAGCATTTT; cdr3_aa: CASSGQGSNQPQHF; v_call: TRBV9; j_call: TRBJ1-5; d_call: .; clone_size: few
cdr3_nt: TGTGCCAGCAGCAAAGTTTGGGTCCCAGGGCCAGGCCAGCCCCAGCATTTT; cdr3_aa: CASSKVWVPGPGQPQHF; v_call: TRBV21-1; j_call: TRBJ1-5; d_call: .; clone_size: .
cdr3_nt: TGTGCCAGCACCCACAGTAAGGGGTATGGAAACACCATATATTTT; cdr3_aa: CASTHSKGYGNTIYF; v_call: TRBV7-8; j_call: TRBJ1-3; d_call: .; clone_size: .
cdr3_nt: TGTGCCAGCAGTGGGGAGGGGGTAGGGTATGGCTACACCTTC; cdr3_aa: CASSGEGVGYGYTF; v_call: TRBV2; j_call: TRBJ1-2; d_call: .; clone_size: once
cdr3_nt: TGTGCCAGCAGTGAAAGATGGGGCAGGGCGAACACTGAAGCTTTCTTT; cdr3_aa: CASSERWGRANTEAFF; v_call: TRBV6-1; j_call: TRBJ1-1; d_call: .; clone_size: medium-sized
cdr3_nt: TGTGCCAGTAGTCAAGGGACATCTACCTACTACGAGCAGTACTTC; cdr3_aa: CASSQGTSTYYEQYF; v_call: TRBV19; j_call: TRBJ2-7; d_call: .; clone_size: .
cdr3_nt: TGTGCCAGCAGTGATCGGACAGGGTTCAATCAGCCCCAGCATTTT; cdr3_aa: CASSDRTGFNQPQHF; v_call: TRBV2; j_call: TRBJ1-5; d_call: TRBD1; clone_size: few
cdr3_nt: TGTGCCAGCAGCTTAATCCTTCAAGAGACCCAGTACTTC; cdr3_aa: CASSLILQETQYF; v_call: TRBV7-6; j_call: TRBJ2-5; d_call: .; clone_size: .
cdr3_nt: TGCGCCAGCAGCTTATCCCAGGGGACCGGGGAGCTGTTTTTT; cdr3_aa: CASSLSQGTGELFF; v_call: TRBV5-1; j_call: TRBJ2-2; d_call: .; clone_size: .
cdr3_nt: TGCGCCAGCCATAGCGGGGGAAGCACAGATACGCAGTATTTT; cdr3_aa: CASHSGGSTDTQYF; v_call: TRBV5-1; j_call: TRBJ2-3; d_call: TRBD2; clone_size: once
cdr3_nt: TGTGCCAGCAGCTTACAGGGACTCTATGGCTACACCTTC; cdr3_aa: CASSLQGLYGYTF; v_call: TRBV7-9; j_call: TRBJ1-2; d_call: .; clone_size: once
cdr3_nt: TGTGCCAGCCTCGGAGATTCAACGGACTATGGCTACACCTTC; cdr3_aa: CASLGDSTDYGYTF; v_call: TRBV11-2; j_call: TRBJ1-2; d_call: .; clone_size: .
cdr3_nt: TGTGCCAGCAGTGAAGCGCCCACTAGGATACAAGAGACCCAGTACTTC; cdr3_aa: CASSEAPTRIQETQYF; v_call: TRBV2; j_call: TRBJ2-5; d_call: .; clone_size: .
cdr3_nt: TGCGCCAGCAGCATCTCGGGACTAGTCTACAATGAGCAGTTCTTC; cdr3_aa: CASSISGLVYNEQFF; v_call: TRBV5-1; j_call: TRBJ2-1; d_call: TRBD2; clone_size: .
cdr3_nt: TGCAGCGTTGAAGGACTACCTAAAAACATTCAGTACTTC; cdr3_aa: CSVEGLPKNIQYF; v_call: TRBV29-1; j_call: TRBJ2-4; d_call: .; clone_size: .
cdr3_nt: TGTGCCAGCAGCCAATCGCAGCTAACGGCGGCTTACAATGAGCAGTTCTTC; cdr3_aa: CASSQSQLTAAYNEQFF; v_call: TRBV14; j_call: TRBJ2-1; d_call: .; clone_size: .
cdr3_nt: TGCGCCAGCAGCCAAGAACAGGGCACCGAAAAACTGTTTTTT; cdr3_aa: CASSQEQGTEKLFF; v_call: TRBV4-3; j_call: TRBJ1-4; d_call: .; clone_size: .
cdr3_nt: TGTGCCAGCAGTATCAGGGGGCCCTTCATGAACACTGAAGCTTTCTTT; cdr3_aa: CASSIRGPFMNTEAFF; v_call: TRBV27; j_call: TRBJ1-1; d_call: TRBD1; clone_size: .
cdr3_nt: TGTGCCAGCAGCGTAGAGGGACAGGGGTCCTACAATGAGCAGTTCTTC; cdr3_aa: CASSVEGQGSYNEQFF; v_call: TRBV9; j_call: TRBJ2-1; d_call: TRBD1; clone_size: .
cdr3_nt: TGTGCCAGCAGTGGGGAGGGGAGGGACACTGAAGCTTTCTTT; cdr3_aa: CASSGEGRDTEAFF; v_call: TRBV2; j_call: TRBJ1-1; d_call: .; clone_size: .
cdr3_nt: TGTGCCAGCAGCTTGGATGGACAGGGGGACACTGAAGCTTTCTTT; cdr3_aa: CASSLDGQGDTEAFF; v_call: TRBV5-4; j_call: TRBJ1-1; d_call: TRBD1; clone_size: .
cdr3_nt: TGTGCCAGCAGCGTAGCTTTCGCGCAAACTGAAGCTTTCTTT; cdr3_aa: CASSVAFAQTEAFF; v_call: TRBV9; j_call: TRBJ1-1; d_call: .; clone_size: .
cdr3_nt: TGCAGCGCCACAGGGGGAAGCACTGAAGCTTTCTTT; cdr3_aa: CSATGGSTEAFF; v_call: TRBV29-1; j_call: TRBJ1-1; d_call: TRBD1; clone_size: .
cdr3_nt: TGTGCCAGCAGTTACACCGGGAGGGGAGGTGGCTACACCTTC; cdr3_aa: CASSYTGRGGGYTF; v_call: TRBV6-5; j_call: TRBJ1-2; d_call: .; clone_size: .
cdr3_nt: TGTGCCAGCAGTTACATCGGACAGGGGGCTAATCAGCCCCAGCATTTT; cdr3_aa: CASSYIGQGANQPQHF; v_call: TRBV25-1; j_call: TRBJ1-5; d_call: TRBD1; clone_size: .
cdr3_nt: TGTGCCAGTAGCCCACAGGGAGACTCCTACAATGAGCAGTTCTTC; cdr3_aa: CASSPQGDSYNEQFF; v_call: TRBV19; j_call: TRBJ2-1; d_call: .; clone_size: few
cdr3_nt: TGTGCCACCAGCAGAGATTTTGTGGGACAACACTACGAGCAGTACTTC; cdr3_aa: CATSRDFVGQHYEQYF; v_call: TRBV15; j_call: TRBJ2-7; d_call: .; clone_size: .
cdr3_nt: TGTGCCATCAGGGCTAGCGGGGCAGCGCACGCGACCCAGTACTTC; cdr3_aa: CAIRASGAAHATQYF; v_call: TRBV10-3; j_call: TRBJ2-5; d_call: TRBD2; clone_size: .
cdr3_nt: TGTGCCAGCAGCCTCCAAGGGGCAGGGTCATACGAGCAGTACTTC; cdr3_aa: CASSLQGAGSYEQYF; v_call: TRBV13; j_call: TRBJ2-7; d_call: .; clone_size: once
cdr3_nt: TGTGCCACCAGTTACTCGAGGTGGAACAGGGGAGAAGGCTACACCTTC; cdr3_aa: CATSYSRWNRGEGYTF; v_call: TRBV6-5; j_call: TRBJ1-2; d_call: TRBD1; clone_size: few
cdr3_nt: TGTGCCAGCAGCTCTGACAGGGGCGCGCAGTATTTT; cdr3_aa: CASSSDRGAQYF; v_call: TRBV7-2; j_call: TRBJ2-3; d_call: TRBD1; clone_size: few